The rows below give T cell receptor beta chains drawn from one sample of a study of control samples from healthy donors and cancer patients. Clones were sequenced by immunoSEQ multiplex PCR, and TCRdb holds only the in-frame ones, with some missing. The data show 150,000 or so clones, 70% to 90% seen once. Sequenced: blood. Receptor source: a woman between 25 and 40 years old in good health. The CDR3 runs from the conserved cysteine through the conserved F or W.

j_call v_call cdr3_aa
TRBJ2-3 TRBV20-1 CSASSDSRTDTQYF
TRBJ2-7 TRBV5-4 CASSFSAGNYEQYF
TRBJ2-3 TRBV5-1 CASSPEILSSTDTQYF
TRBJ2-5 TRBV2 CASSQLAGGQETQYF
TRBJ2-6 TRBV6-6 CASSLGQGISVLTF
TRBJ1-4 TRBV3-1/TRBV3-2 CASSHNSATNEKLFF
TRBJ1-4 TRBV28 CAIRDRNNEKLFF
TRBJ2-2 TRBV21-1 CASSKAGTNTGELFF
TRBJ2-7 TRBV4-2 CASSQRTLSLAGGPNQPYEQYF
TRBJ2-2 TRBV27 CASRTGATTGELFF
TRBJ2-7 TRBV7-9 CASSLANLGSGDEQYF
TRBJ2-2 TRBV5-8 CASSSGLGIGELFF
TRBJ2-3 TRBV10-3 CAISEPSGSRRDTQYF
TRBJ1-3 TRBV29-1 CSVVGEGNTIYF
TRBJ2-4 TRBV19 CASSINRGDIQYF
TRBJ2-3 TRBV28 CASGRSTDTQYF
TRBJ1-2 TRBV18 CASSLDRGYGYTF
TRBJ2-3 TRBV5-1 CASSLGGRRADTQYF
TRBJ2-7 TRBV15 CATSRDRRIEQYF
TRBJ2-1 TRBV24-1 CATSGGGTGLSNEQFF
TRBJ2-7 TRBV28 CASTLFVHDEQYF
TRBJ2-5 TRBV25-1 CAANRGRETQYF
TRBJ2-7 TRBV27 CASSFDEGRYEQYF
TRBJ2-4 TRBV6-1 CASSELAGGGNIQYF
TRBJ2-5 TRBV9 CASSVRTGLSRETQYF
TRBJ2-2 TRBV11-3 CASSFTGVRGGELFF
TRBJ1-1 TRBV7-9 CASSQAGPNTEAFF
TRBJ1-4 TRBV28 CASSLNRAEPVF
TRBJ1-2 TRBV19 CASSIGGQDGYTF
TRBJ2-4 TRBV29-1 CSVVMGGRSLLAKNIQYF
TRBJ2-3 TRBV7-9 CASSLVGGASTDTQYF
TRBJ1-2 TRBV6-1 CASSELRGGHYGYTF
TRBJ2-7 TRBV28 CASSFAGGTGSYEQYF
TRBJ1-5 TRBV6-5 CASSYSSEGGQPQHF
TRBJ1-2 TRBV28 CASRATGTGAYGYTF
TRBJ1-4 TRBV2 CASSAGSFGKLFF
TRBJ1-2 TRBV6-5 CASSSNRVGYTF